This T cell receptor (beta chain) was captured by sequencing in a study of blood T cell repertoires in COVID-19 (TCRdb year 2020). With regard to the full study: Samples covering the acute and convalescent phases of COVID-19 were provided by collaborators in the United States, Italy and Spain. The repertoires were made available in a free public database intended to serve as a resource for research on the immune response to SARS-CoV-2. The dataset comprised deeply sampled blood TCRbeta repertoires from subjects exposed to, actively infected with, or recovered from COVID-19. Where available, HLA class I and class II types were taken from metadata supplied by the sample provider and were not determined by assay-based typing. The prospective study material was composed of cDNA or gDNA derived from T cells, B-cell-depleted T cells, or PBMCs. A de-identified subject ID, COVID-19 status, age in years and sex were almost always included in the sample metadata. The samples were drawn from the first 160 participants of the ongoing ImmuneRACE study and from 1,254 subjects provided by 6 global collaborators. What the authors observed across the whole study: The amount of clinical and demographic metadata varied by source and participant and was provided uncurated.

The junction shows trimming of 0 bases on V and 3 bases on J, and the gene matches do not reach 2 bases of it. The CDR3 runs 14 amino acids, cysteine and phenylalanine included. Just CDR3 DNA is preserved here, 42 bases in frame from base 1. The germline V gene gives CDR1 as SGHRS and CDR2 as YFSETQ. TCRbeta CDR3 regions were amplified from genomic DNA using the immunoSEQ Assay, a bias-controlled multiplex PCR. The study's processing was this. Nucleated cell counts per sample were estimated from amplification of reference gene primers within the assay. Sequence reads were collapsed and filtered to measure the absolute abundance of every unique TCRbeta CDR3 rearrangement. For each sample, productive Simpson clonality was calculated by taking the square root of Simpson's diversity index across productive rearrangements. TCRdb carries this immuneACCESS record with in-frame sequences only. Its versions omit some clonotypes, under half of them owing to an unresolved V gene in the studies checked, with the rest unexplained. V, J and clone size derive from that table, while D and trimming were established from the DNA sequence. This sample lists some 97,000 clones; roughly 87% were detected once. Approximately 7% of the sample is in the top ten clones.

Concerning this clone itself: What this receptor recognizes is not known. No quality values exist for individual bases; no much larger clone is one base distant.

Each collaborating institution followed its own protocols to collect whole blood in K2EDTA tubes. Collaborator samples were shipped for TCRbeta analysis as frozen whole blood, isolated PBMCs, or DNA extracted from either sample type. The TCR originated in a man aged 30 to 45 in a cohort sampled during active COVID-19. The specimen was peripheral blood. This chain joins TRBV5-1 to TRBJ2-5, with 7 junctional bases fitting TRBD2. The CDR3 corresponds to CASSLVAGEETQYF. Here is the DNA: TGCGCCAGCAGCTTGGTGGCGGGGGAAGAGACCCAGTACTTC.